This TCR beta chain comes out of a study of tumor-infiltrating lymphocytes in primary liver carcinoma. General study points: A small share of top clones, only about 8-24%, was found in all five tumor regions.

Without any cell sorting, about 20-31 mg of bulk tissue yielded co-extracted RNA and DNA. The authors sampled five separate regions per tumor. A primer matching the constant region was used to make TCR beta cDNA from 450 to 550 ng of total RNA. TCR beta libraries came from three nested multiplex PCR rounds using slightly modified ARM-PCR. TRBV1-TRBV30 forward primers and a C-beta reverse primer were used in the first two PCR rounds, which each ran for about 10 cycles. TCRdb reprocessed the multiplex PCR reads via MiXCR and lists one record per CDR3 protein. This repertoire shows approximately 110,000 distinct CDR3 sequences, less than 80% found once; its top ten account for 7% to 10%. From germline, CDR1 is MNHNY and CDR2 SVGAGI (reference sequence). V lost 5 bases, J lost 4 bases, and 14 bases lay in between. CDR3 length equals 14 residues. This clonotype was recorded many times. Its cognate antigen is unknown.

The chain recombines TRBV6-6 with TRBJ1-2; no clear D. The material sequenced was liver tumor tissue from sampling region 1. Subset defined: tumor region T1, superior pole. The clonotype was recovered from a woman in her sixties with primary liver carcinoma and hepatitis B virus infection. CDR3 DNA: TGTGCCAGCAGTGGAGGGAGGATATCCTATGGCTACACCTTC. Amino acid sequence: CASSGGRISYGYTF.